The 23 T cell receptor beta chains given below trace back to one sample, sequenced in a study of cytomegalovirus exposure and HLA in healthy donors. The PCR used 60 Vbeta and 13 Jbeta primers. Using immunoSEQ multiplex PCR, the repertoire was profiled, and TCRdb retains in-frame clones only, with some absent. The repertoire holds about 93,000 clones, under 90% seen once, with about 4% in the top ten. The sequencing input was PBMCs. The receptor set was obtained from a man aged 45-65 years in good health and CMV-seronegative.

The V and J genes are TRBV14 and TRBJ2-1, with TRBD1 matching 8 bases. The CDR3 contains 13 residues. J was trimmed by 12 bases and V by 3 bases; bases with no gene match: 7. Germline loops: CDR1 SGHDN, CDR2 FVKESK. The CDR3 DNA is TGTGCCAGCAGCCAGTCCAGGGGGCTTCGGCAGTTCTTC. It codes for CASSQSRGLRQFF. The variable domain in full, with the rest retrieved from reference TRBV14 and TRBJ2-1, is EAGVTQFPSHSVIEKGQTVTLRCDPISGHDNLYWYRRVMGKEIKFLLHFVKESKQDESGMPNNRFLAERTGGTYSTLKVQPAELEDSGVYFCASSQSRGLRQFFGPGTRLTVL.

The chain joins TRBV28 to TRBJ1-2; 8 bases match TRBD1. V was clipped by 6 bases and J by 8 bases; unmatched bases: 17. Germline CDR1 is MDHEN and CDR2 is SYDVKM. This CDR3 region has 16 residues. This CDR3 reads CASSTGADRAVWGYTF. CDR3 DNA: TGTGCCAGCAGCACTGGGGCGGACAGGGCCGTGTGGGGCTACACCTTC.

In this sample, this clone turned up many times. V usage is TRBV7-9 and J usage is TRBJ1-1; D remains unclear. There are 14 residues in the CDR3. Germline-derived CDR1 and CDR2 are SEHNR and FQNEAQ (reference sequence). Trimming cost V 5 bases and J 0 bases, with 10 bases left between them. The CDR3, as DNA: TGTGCCAGCAGCCCCGAGGCCATGAACACTGAAGCTTTCTTT. This sequence encodes CASSPEAMNTEAFF.

This clone was detected only a few times. The chain combines TRBV5-1 with TRBJ1-5; 9 bases agree with TRBD1. The CDR3 totals 17 residues. The germline gives CDR1 SGHRS, CDR2 YFSETQ. The V segment lost 0 bases and the J segment 2 bases; nucleotides outside the gene matches: 6. CDR3 DNA sequence: TGCGCCAGCAGCTTGGACGGGACAGGGAGGGGCAATCAGCCCCAGCATTTT. This codes for CASSLDGTGRGNQPQHF.

This clone was seen more than once but under ten times. J is TRBJ2-1 and V is TRBV11-3, with 11 bases aligning to TRBD2. Trimming cost V 5 bases and J 8 bases; bases outside gene matches: 11. Germline V gene lookup returns CDR1 SGHNT and CDR2 YENEEA. The CDR3 totals 16 residues. The CDR3 here is CASSPGLAATNHEQFF. The CDR3, as DNA: TGTGCCAGCAGCCCGGGACTAGCGGCCACGAACCATGAGCAGTTCTTC.

This sequence joins TRBV5-1 and TRBJ2-1; 8 positions match TRBD2. Germline loops: CDR1 SGHRS, CDR2 YFSETQ. The CDR3 is 16 residues long. With 0 bases clipped from V and 8 bases from J, the junction kept 10 bases outside the gene matches. The CDR3 DNA follows: TGCGCCAGCAGCTTGGGTACGGGAGGGCCATTTGATGAGCAGTTCTTC. This sequence encodes CASSLGTGGPFDEQFF.

The chain has TRBV4-2 and TRBJ1-1; TRBD1 aligns across 10 bases. Germline V gene data show CDR1 as LGHNA and CDR2 as YNFKEQ. With 6 bases clipped from V and 2 bases from J, the junction kept 3 bases outside the gene matches. The CDR3 is 14 amino acids. CDR3 nucleotide sequence: TGTGCCAGCAGGCGACAGGGGGCTAACACTGAAGCTTTCTTT. Protein sequence: CASRRQGANTEAFF.

Turning to this clone: The same CDR3 arises from other DNA sequences in this sample as well. The rearrangement joins TRBV4-3 to TRBJ2-7; 9 bases line up with TRBD2. V trimming: 3 bases; J trimming: 4 bases; junction bases outside the gene matches: 7. The CDR3 is 15 amino acids. Germline V CDR1 and CDR2: LGHNA, YSLEER. The chain's CDR3 is CASSQVLAGAYEQYF. CDR3 DNA: TGCGCCAGCAGCCAGGTCTTAGCGGGAGCTTACGAGCAGTACTTC.

This chain connects TRBV28 to TRBJ1-1, with D uncertain. V lost 3 bases and J 6 bases, leaving 17 bases between the germline ends. The germline gives CDR1 MDHEN, CDR2 SYDVKM. The CDR3 sequence is 15 residues long. CDR3 amino acids: CASSLGSLLDAEAFF. The CDR3 region has the DNA TGTGCCAGCAGTTTGGGTAGCCTTTTAGACGCTGAAGCTTTCTTT.

The chain carries TRBV5-5 and TRBJ2-3, with a possible D match to TRBD2 (6 bases). The CDR3 has 16 amino acids. Trimming pared 7 bases from V and 6 bases from J, leaving 24 bases between. Germline CDR1 is SGHKS and CDR2 is YYEKEE (reference sequence). The CDR3 DNA sequence: TGTGCCAGCCGGCGTTTTAGGGCTAGCGTTAACGATACGCAGTATTTT. Its translation is CASRRFRASVNDTQYF.

This chain joins TRBV15 and TRBJ1-5; weak D call: TRBD1 (6 bases). With 1 base removed from V and 7 bases from J, the gap between germline ends came to 8 bases. The CDR3 is made up of 13 amino acids. CDR1 and CDR2 from the germline V gene are LNHNV and YYDKDF (reference sequence). CDR3 protein: CATSRGGGQPQHF. In DNA form, the CDR3 reads TGTGCCACCAGCAGAGGAGGGGGACAGCCCCAGCATTTT. The entire variable domain, with the rest obtained from reference TRBV15 and TRBJ1-5, is as follows: DAMVIQNPRYQVTQFGKPVTLSCSQTLNHNVMYWYQQKSSQAPKLLFHYYDKDFNNEADTPDNFQSRRPNTSFCFLDIRSPGLGDTAMYLCATSRGGGQPQHFGDGTRLSIL.

The J gene is TRBJ2-7, the V gene TRBV11-1; TRBD2 might be the D (7 bases). Between the trimmed V and J ends, which lost 5 bases and 5 bases, there was a span of 13 bases. This CDR3 has 13 residues. Per the germline V gene, CDR1 is SGHAT and CDR2 is FQDESV (reference sequence). CDR3 region: CASSARGADEQYF. The CDR3 coding sequence is TGTGCCAGCAGCGCCCGGGGGGCAGACGAGCAGTACTTC.

The rearrangement uses TRBV5-4 and TRBJ1-4; 9 bases are shared with TRBD1. Germline CDR1 is SGHNT and CDR2 is YYREEE (reference sequence). V gave up 0 bases and J gave up 7 bases; unmatched junction bases: 4. The CDR3 is made up of 15 amino acids. The CDR3 DNA is TGTGCCAGCAGCTTGGCCGGGACAGGGAGTGAAAAACTGTTTTTT. Protein sequence: CASSLAGTGSEKLFF.

V gene TRBV28 combines with J gene TRBJ2-2, with D possibly TRBD1 on 6 matching bases. The germline V and J ends were trimmed by 8 bases and 4 bases, with 14 bases remaining between them. From germline, CDR1 is MDHEN and CDR2 SYDVKM. The CDR3 is 14 residues long. As DNA, the CDR3 is TGTGCCAGCGGTCCCCAGGGGAGCACCGGGGAGCTGTTTTTT. Residues: CASGPQGSTGELFF.

V gene TRBV29-1 combines with J gene TRBJ2-3; maybe TRBD1 (6 bases). This CDR3 is built from 16 residues. CDR1 is SQVTM, CDR2 ANQGSEA, per germline. Trimming stripped 0 bases from V and 0 bases from J, with 13 bases between. The CDR3 DNA reads as TGCAGCGTTGAAGATAGGGGGACAACTAGCACAGATACGCAGTATTTT. As protein: CSVEDRGTTSTDTQYF.

The V gene is TRBV9, the J gene TRBJ2-1, with 7 nucleotides matching TRBD2. Germline V gives CDR1 SGDLS, CDR2 YYNGEE. The J segment lost 6 bases and the V segment lost 2 bases, leaving 5 bases of the junction unmatched. The CDR3 length is 14 residues. The CDR3 is CASSVEGLINEQFF. In DNA, the CDR3 is TGTGCCAGCAGCGTCGAGGGACTAATCAATGAGCAGTTCTTC.

The V gene is TRBV5-1, the J gene TRBJ2-2; 10 positions match TRBD2. The CDR3 is 16 amino acids. Germline V CDR1 and CDR2: SGHRS, YFSETQ. V trimming: 3 bases; J trimming: 5 bases; junction bases outside the gene matches: 7. The DNA for the CDR3 is TGCGCCAGCAGCTCTACTAGCGGGACCCGAACCGGGGAGCTGTTTTTT. This gives the protein CASSSTSGTRTGELFF.

The DNA of the CDR3 is TGTGCCAGCAGCTTGATTCAGGTGAACACTGAAGCTTTCTTT. This gives the protein CASSLIQVNTEAFF. The V gene is TRBV7-9, the J gene TRBJ1-1; D unresolved. The CDR3 length is 14 residues. Trimming removed 3 bases at V and 0 bases at J, with 8 bases between. The germline V gene encodes CDR1 SEHNR and CDR2 FQNEAQ (reference sequence).

This clone came up once. The V gene is TRBV5-1, the J gene TRBJ2-2; 9 bases map to TRBD2. V trimming: 6 bases; J trimming: 1 base; junction bases outside the gene matches: 4. Per the germline V gene, CDR1 is SGHRS and CDR2 is YFSETQ. CDR3 length equals 15 residues. The CDR3 protein is CASKKTSGNTGELFF. The CDR3 coding sequence is TGCGCCAGCAAGAAGACTAGCGGGAACACCGGGGAGCTGTTTTTT.

This chain uses TRBV7-2 with TRBJ2-5, with 8 bases aligning to TRBD2. In germline, CDR1 is SGHTA, CDR2 FQGNSA. The CDR3 extends over 13 amino acids. The ends lost 7 bases at V and 5 bases at J; junction bases unmatched: 6. The DNA of the CDR3 is TGTGCCAGCACCTATTCTAGCGGGGAGACCCAGTACTTC. It translates to CASTYSSGETQYF.

The chain's CDR3 is CASATSGSYEQYF. In nucleotides, the CDR3 is TGTGCCAGTGCGACTAGCGGCTCCTACGAGCAGTACTTC. The chain employs TRBV7-2 and TRBJ2-7; 9 nucleotides agree with TRBD2. This CDR3 region has 13 residues. The ends lost 9 bases at V and 0 bases at J; junction bases unmatched: 3. Germline CDR1 and CDR2: SGHTA and FQGNSA.

CDR3 loop: CASSVQGDTEAFF. Written as DNA, the CDR3 is TGTGCCAGCAGCGTACAGGGGGACACTGAAGCTTTCTTT. This sequence joins TRBV9 and TRBJ1-1; TRBD1 aligns across 7 bases. V gave up 1 base and J gave up 3 bases; unmatched junction bases: 0. The length of the CDR3 is 13 residues. Germline V gene lookup returns CDR1 SGDLS and CDR2 YYNGEE.

This clone was seen a single time. J is TRBJ2-2 and V is TRBV7-2; no reliable D call. There are 12 residues in the CDR3. The V end lost 2 bases, the J end lost 7 bases, and 5 bases lay between the germline ends. CDR1 SGHTA and CDR2 FQGNSA come from the germline V gene. The chain's CDR3 is CASSLNIGELFF. CDR3 bases: TGTGCCAGCAGCTTAAATATCGGGGAGCTGTTTTTT.